This T cell receptor (beta chain) was profiled in a study of blood T cell repertoires in COVID-19. The junction had 3 bases not matched to a gene; V was cut back by 1 base and J by 5 bases. Germline V gives CDR1 KGHSH, CDR2 LQKENI. The CDR3 totals 15 residues. Clones were read by immunoSEQ multiplex PCR, and TCRdb kept only the in-frame ones, dropping some. Of some 180,000 clones detected, around 82% appear once; the ten largest clones hold roughly 1.9%. The rearrangement links TRBV18 to TRBJ2-4; TRBD1 matches at 9 bases. The origin of this receptor is a woman older than 75 with acute or convalescent COVID-19. The sequencing sample was made of peripheral blood. The CDR3 loop is CASSPLGQGQNIQYF. The CDR3 DNA reads TGTGCCAGCTCACCACTGGGACAGGGACAAAACATTCAGTACTTC.